This TCR beta chain was recorded in a study of identifying expanded T cells in peripheral blood. Overall study results and limits: Two-week clone count variance significantly increased as total template count grew. Differentially abundant clones: around 1.2 between replicates, 15 to 17 at roughly 2 weeks, around 19 at four.

Profiling relied on immunoSEQ multiplex PCR, and the TCRdb table lists in-frame clones only, not all of them. The sample includes around 120,000 clones, roughly 90% seen only once; the top ten take 8.4%. During the collection period, no donor immune events like infections were recorded. The germline gives CDR1 MNHEY, CDR2 SVGAGI. The trim removed 8 bases at V and 6 bases at J, leaving 13 bases unmatched. There are 15 residues in the CDR3. This clone was counted only a few times. The antigen is not known. The source of this sequence is a person aged 18 to 75 in good health. Sequenced sample: blood. The gene calls are TRBV6-5 and TRBJ2-7; 10 bases line up with TRBD1. The CDR3: CASALRLTGGGEQYF. The CDR3 coding sequence is TGTGCCAGCGCCCTTCGTCTGACAGGGGGCGGCGAGCAGTACTTC.